This TCR beta chain came from a study of blood T cell repertoires in COVID-19. Study details: T cells, B-cell-depleted T cells, or PBMCs provided the cDNA or gDNA that served as material.

Researchers sorted participants into cohorts using their self-reported clinical history. Each recovered donor of Cohort 3 presented with two negative PCRs, clearance, or symptom resolution. The table lists this clone with a few counts. Germline loops: CDR1 SGHNT, CDR2 YYREEE (reference sequence). This CDR3 contains 15 residues. The V segment lost 3 bases and the J segment 5 bases; nucleotides outside the gene matches: 5. Study processing details: Quantification of nucleated cells was approximated via reference gene primer amplification. Repertoires were generated with immunoSEQ multiplex PCR, while TCRdb's copy carries only in-frame clones and drops some. Clonal size and the V and J genes are those of that table, whereas D and trimming came from the DNA. In the table there are approximately 200,000 clones, 75% to 90% of which are singletons.

The clonotype originates from a woman aged 30 to 39 who had recovered from COVID-19. J is TRBJ2-7 and V is TRBV5-4; TRBD2 aligns across 13 bases. The sequenced sample was PBMCs or T cells enriched from blood (not recorded which). CDR3 region: CASSSLAGGIHEQYF. In DNA, the CDR3 is TGTGCCAGCAGCTCACTAGCGGGAGGGATCCACGAGCAGTACTTC.